A selection of T cell receptor beta chains follows, all from one sample in a study of Graves' ophthalmopathy and Graves' hyperthyroidism. Each CDR3 protein gets one entry after TCRdb re-called the multiplex PCR reads with MiXCR. This table has over a million distinct CDR3 sequences, about two fifths appearing once. The sequenced sample was peripheral blood or thyroid tissue (not recorded which). The receptors were gathered from an adult man with Graves' hyperthyroidism. The CDR3 runs from the conserved cysteine through the conserved F or W. The order of the fields is V gene, J gene, D gene, clone size, CDR3 length, CDR3 protein, CDR3 DNA. The D gene is left open where the match is weak. Rows may omit the clone size; those that give it use once, few, many or a size class.

>TRBV2|TRBJ2-7|-|many|14
CASTPGRFPDEQYF
TGTGCCAGCACCCCGGGAAGGTTTCCAGACGAGCAGTACTTC
>TRBV12-3/TRBV12-4|TRBJ1-1|-|few|15
CASTWGRPGNTEAFF
TGTGCCAGCACCTGGGGGCGGCCTGGGAACACTGAAGCTTTCTTT
>TRBV15|TRBJ2-2|TRBD2|many|17
CATSRDQASGNTGELFF
TGTGCCACCAGCAGAGATCAGGCTAGCGGGAACACCGGGGAGCTGTTTTTT
>TRBV7-2|TRBJ2-1|-|-|15
CASSATLSSYNEQFF
TGTGCCAGCAGCGCAACACTGAGCTCCTACAATGAGCAGTTCTTC
>TRBV2|TRBJ1-4|-|-|14
CASSVRDTSEKLFF
TGTGCCAGCAGTGTCCGGGACACGTCTGAAAAACTGTTTTTT
>TRBV2|TRBJ2-5|-|many|12
CASSEGRETQYF
TGTGCCAGCAGCGAGGGTAGAGAGACCCAGTACTTC
>TRBV19|TRBJ2-7|-|many|14
CASSSRLLDHEQYF
TGTGCCAGTAGTTCCCGACTATTAGACCACGAGCAGTACTTC
>TRBV9|TRBJ2-7|TRBD1|many|16
CASSAGTGNRDYEQYF
TGTGCCAGCAGCGCCGGGACAGGAAACCGGGATTACGAGCAGTACTTC
>TRBV19|TRBJ1-1|-|-|11
CASKGRHEAFF
TGTGCCAGTAAGGGGAGGCATGAAGCTTTCTTT
>TRBV19|TRBJ1-4|-|-|15
CASSLIRVAGEKLFF
TGTGCCAGTAGTTTAATCCGGGTTGCTGGTGAAAAACTGTTTTTT
>TRBV25-1|TRBJ2-7|TRBD2|few|13
CASSPAGVGEQYF
TGTGCCAGCAGCCCAGCGGGAGTAGGGGAGCAGTACTTC
>TRBV24-1|TRBJ2-2|TRBD2|-|16
CATSDLRLAGIGELFF
TGTGCCACCAGTGATTTGCGACTAGCGGGAATCGGGGAGCTGTTTTTT
>TRBV28|TRBJ2-7|TRBD2|-|14
CASSAGLVTDEQYF
TGTGCCAGCAGTGCCGGACTAGTTACGGACGAGCAGTACTTC
>TRBV10-3|TRBJ1-5|TRBD1|once|15
CAIAGTGISNQPQHF
TGTGCCATAGCCGGGACAGGGATTAGCAATCAGCCCCAGCATTTT
>TRBV2|TRBJ2-7|-|-|12
CASSESRRDQYF
TGTGCCAGCAGTGAAAGTAGAAGGGACCAGTACTTC
>TRBV9|TRBJ1-4|-|-|14
CASSVRAENEKLFF
TGTGCCAGCAGCGTAAGGGCAGAGAATGAAAAACTGTTTTTT
>TRBV7-6|TRBJ2-1|-|-|12
CASSRTVAEQFF
TGTGCCAGCAGCCGGACAGTGGCTGAGCAGTTCTTC
>TRBV7-8|TRBJ1-5|-|many|14
CASSSGQTNQPQHF
TGTGCCAGCAGCAGTGGACAGACTAATCAGCCCCAGCATTTT
>TRBV10-2|TRBJ2-3|TRBD1|-|15
CASSETGQGGDTQYF
TGCGCCAGCAGTGAGACCGGACAGGGAGGAGATACGCAGTATTTT
>TRBV12-3/TRBV12-4|TRBJ1-3|-|-|15
CASITGPVSGNTIYF
TGTGCCAGCATCACAGGGCCAGTATCTGGAAACACCATATATTTT
>TRBV20-1|TRBJ1-4|TRBD1|few|13
CSLRTGSNEKLFF
TGCAGTCTCCGGACAGGTTCTAATGAAAAACTGTTTTTT
>TRBV29-1|TRBJ2-5|-|-|10
CSSYSETQYF
TGCAGCTCATATTCGGAGACCCAGTACTTC
>TRBV19|TRBJ1-1|TRBD1|-|15
CASSILPTGATEAFF
TGTGCCAGTAGTATTCTACCGACAGGGGCCACTGAAGCTTTCTTT
>TRBV14|TRBJ1-4|-|-|16
CASSQIGGAVNEKLFF
TGTGCCAGCAGCCAAATCGGTGGGGCGGTCAATGAAAAACTGTTTTTT
>TRBV5-4|TRBJ1-1|-|many|16
CASSATDGEVGTEAFF
TGTGCCAGCAGCGCGACCGACGGCGAAGTGGGCACTGAAGCTTTCTTT
>TRBV20-1|TRBJ2-2|TRBD1|few|15
CSARTDRGEAGELFF
TGCAGTGCTAGAACCGACAGGGGCGAGGCCGGGGAGCTGTTTTTT
>TRBV7-9|TRBJ1-4|TRBD1|-|15
CASSLRQGPNEKLFF
TGCGCCAGCAGCCTACGACAGGGTCCTAATGAAAAACTGTTTTTT
>TRBV10-3|TRBJ1-4|-|-|13
CAISDQGGEKLFF
TGTGCCATCAGCGATCAGGGAGGGGAAAAACTGTTTTTT
>TRBV10-2|TRBJ1-2|-|few|18
CASSEPDSPPARDYGYTF
TGCGCCAGCAGTGAGCCGGACAGTCCCCCCGCCAGGGACTATGGCTACACCTTC
>TRBV12-3/TRBV12-4|TRBJ2-5|-|-|15
CASSTRDGAGETQYF
TGTGCCAGCAGTACCAGGGATGGGGCGGGAGAGACCCAGTACTTC
>TRBV6-2/TRBV6-3|TRBJ1-1|-|many|13
CASSLDWNAEAFF
TGTGCCAGCAGCCTCGACTGGAACGCTGAAGCTTTCTTT
>TRBV7-9|TRBJ2-7|TRBD2|-|16
CASSPRGSGDLHEQYF
TGTGCCAGCAGTCCTCGGGGGAGCGGGGACCTCCACGAGCAGTACTTC
>TRBV6-5|TRBJ1-2|-|few|15
CASSSLVAPNYGYTF
TGTGCCAGCAGTTCCCTGGTTGCTCCGAACTATGGCTACACCTTC
>TRBV4-3|TRBJ1-6|-|many|16
CASSQDMEGLGSPLHF
TGCGCCAGCAGCCAAGACATGGAGGGTTTAGGTTCACCCCTCCACTTT
>TRBV29-1|TRBJ1-5|-|once|14
CSAQASRSPQPQHF
TGCAGCGCTCAGGCTAGCAGGTCCCCTCAGCCCCAGCATTTT
>TRBV2|TRBJ2-5|TRBD2|few|18
CASSYSTGGGGYPQTQYF
TGTGCCAGCAGTTACTCCACGGGCGGCGGGGGTTACCCCCAGACCCAGTACTTC
>TRBV7-8|TRBJ1-5|-|many|13
CASSPQPNQPQHF
TGTGCCAGCAGCCCACAACCCAATCAGCCCCAGCATTTT
>TRBV20-1|TRBJ1-2|-|many|9
CSAKNGYTF
TGCAGTGCTAAAAATGGCTACACCTTC